These T cell receptor beta chains were read from a single sample in a study of T cells after yellow fever vaccination. MiXCR was run by TCRdb on the 5' RACE reads, yielding one entry per CDR3 protein. The sample has 120,000 or so distinct CDR3 sequences; 8.9% are singletons. The material was CD8+ T cells sorted from PBMCs, obtained on the day of the yellow fever booster vaccination. The receptors come from a man between 18 and 35 years old who received the YFV17D yellow fever vaccine. The CDR3 runs from the conserved cysteine through the conserved F or W. Each record gives: CDR3 length, J gene, clone size, V gene, D gene, CDR3 protein, CDR3 DNA. The D gene is left open where the match is weak. Size values are once, few and many counts, or a class for expanded clones, and some rows have none.

>15|TRBJ1-6|few|TRBV30|TRBD1
CAWSVLIGGGSPLHF
TGTGCCTGGAGTGTACTAATAGGGGGCGGATCACCCCTCCACTTT
>16|TRBJ1-2|few|TRBV3-1|-
CASSQEVRAGPYGYTF
TGTGCCAGCAGCCAAGAAGTCAGGGCAGGGCCCTATGGCTACACCTTC
>14|TRBJ2-3|-|TRBV27|-
CASTQEGGTDTQYF
TGTGCCAGCACCCAGGAGGGGGGGACAGATACGCAGTATTTT
>15|TRBJ1-5|-|TRBV12-3/TRBV12-4|-
CASSFGGRGNQPQHF
TGTGCCAGCAGTTTCGGGGGGCGCGGCAATCAGCCCCAGCATTTT
>15|TRBJ2-3|once|TRBV7-9|-
CASSLAVRPEDTQYF
TGTGCCAGCAGCTTAGCGGTCAGACCGGAAGATACGCAGTATTTT
>14|TRBJ1-1|-|TRBV2|-
CASRVKDRYTEAFF
TGTGCCAGCAGGGTAAAAGACAGATACACTGAAGCTTTCTTT
>14|TRBJ2-5|-|TRBV18|-
CASSRTERQETQYF
TGTGCCAGCTCACGCACGGAGAGACAAGAGACCCAGTACTTC
>14|TRBJ2-7|-|TRBV6-5|-
CASSSDGADYEQYF
TGTGCCAGCAGCTCGGACGGAGCGGACTACGAGCAGTACTTC
>16|TRBJ2-5|-|TRBV6-6|TRBD2
CASSPPGGGGGETQYF
TGTGCCAGCAGTCCCCCGGGTGGCGGGGGAGGAGAGACCCAGTACTTC
>16|TRBJ2-2|once|TRBV6-5|TRBD1
CASSTGTGTNTGELFF
TGTGCCAGCAGTACCGGGACAGGAACGAACACCGGGGAGCTGTTTTTT
>15|TRBJ2-5|few|TRBV7-2|TRBD1
CASRQGGGVQETQYF
TGTGCCAGCAGGCAAGGGGGCGGTGTTCAAGAGACCCAGTACTTC
>12|TRBJ2-5|few|TRBV5-4|-
CASSPDWETQYF
TGTGCCAGCAGCCCGGACTGGGAGACCCAGTACTTC
>15|TRBJ2-1|few|TRBV19|-
CASSIGAGTLDEQFF
TGTGCCAGTAGTATAGGGGCCGGGACTCTGGATGAGCAGTTCTTC
>14|TRBJ2-2|few|TRBV5-1|-
CASGWAGNTGELFF
TGCGCCAGCGGCTGGGCCGGGAACACCGGGGAGCTGTTTTTT
>15|TRBJ2-7|few|TRBV5-1|TRBD1
CASSLSWTGSYEQYF
TGCGCCAGCAGCTTGTCGTGGACAGGCTCCTACGAGCAGTACTTC
>14|TRBJ2-5|few|TRBV2|TRBD1
CASRAGTGQETQYF
TGTGCCAGCAGGGCCGGGACAGGGCAAGAGACCCAGTACTTC
>13|TRBJ2-7|many|TRBV29-1|-
CSVEPGFGYEQYF
TGCAGCGTTGAACCCGGTTTCGGATACGAGCAGTACTTC